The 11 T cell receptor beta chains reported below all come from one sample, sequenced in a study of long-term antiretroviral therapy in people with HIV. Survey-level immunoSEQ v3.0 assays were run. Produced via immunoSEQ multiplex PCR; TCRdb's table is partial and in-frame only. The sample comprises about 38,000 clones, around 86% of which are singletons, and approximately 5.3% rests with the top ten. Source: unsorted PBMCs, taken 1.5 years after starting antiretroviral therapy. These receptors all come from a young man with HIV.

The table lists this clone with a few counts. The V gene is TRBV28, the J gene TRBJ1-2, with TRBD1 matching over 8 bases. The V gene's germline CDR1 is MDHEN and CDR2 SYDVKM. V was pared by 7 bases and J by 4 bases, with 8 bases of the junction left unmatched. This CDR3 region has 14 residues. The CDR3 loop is CASIHRDRRYGYTF. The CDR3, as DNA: TGTGCCAGCATCCACCGGGACAGGCGCTATGGCTACACCTTC.

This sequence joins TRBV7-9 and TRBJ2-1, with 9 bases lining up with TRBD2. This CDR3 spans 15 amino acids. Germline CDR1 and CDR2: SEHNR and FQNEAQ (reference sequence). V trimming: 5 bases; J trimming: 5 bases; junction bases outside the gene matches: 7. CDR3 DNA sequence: TGTGCCAGCAGCGCCCGACTAGCGGATCACAATGAGCAGTTCTTC. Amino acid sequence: CASSARLADHNEQFF.

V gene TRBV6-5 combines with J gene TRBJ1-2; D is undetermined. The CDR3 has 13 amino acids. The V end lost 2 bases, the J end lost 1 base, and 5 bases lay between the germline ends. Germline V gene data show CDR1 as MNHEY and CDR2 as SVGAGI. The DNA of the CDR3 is TGTGCCAGCAGTTACAGAGATAACTATGGCTACACCTTC. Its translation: CASSYRDNYGYTF.

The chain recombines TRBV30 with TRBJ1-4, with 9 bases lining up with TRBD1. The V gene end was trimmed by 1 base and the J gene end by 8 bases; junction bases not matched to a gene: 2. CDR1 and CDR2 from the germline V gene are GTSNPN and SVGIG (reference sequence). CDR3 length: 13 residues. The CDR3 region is CAWSAGTGEKLFF. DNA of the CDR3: TGTGCCTGGAGTGCCGGGACAGGGGAAAAACTGTTTTTT.

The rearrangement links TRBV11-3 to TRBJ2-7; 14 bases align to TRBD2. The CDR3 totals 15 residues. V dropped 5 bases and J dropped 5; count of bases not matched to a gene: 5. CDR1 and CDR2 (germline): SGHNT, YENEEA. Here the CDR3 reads CASSPGTSGSNEQYF. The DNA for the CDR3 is TGTGCCAGCAGCCCAGGGACTAGCGGGAGTAACGAGCAGTACTTC.

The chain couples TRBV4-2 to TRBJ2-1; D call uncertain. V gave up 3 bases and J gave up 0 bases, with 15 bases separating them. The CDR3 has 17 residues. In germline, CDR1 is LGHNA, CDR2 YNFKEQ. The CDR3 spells CASSQHTALNSYNEQFF. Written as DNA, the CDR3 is TGTGCCAGCAGCCAGCATACAGCCCTCAACTCCTACAATGAGCAGTTCTTC.

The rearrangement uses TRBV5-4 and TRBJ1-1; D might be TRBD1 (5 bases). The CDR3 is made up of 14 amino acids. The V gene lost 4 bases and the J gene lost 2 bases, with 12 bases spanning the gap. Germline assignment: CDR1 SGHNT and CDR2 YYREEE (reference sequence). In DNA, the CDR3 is TGTGCCAGCAGCAAGGGACTGCCCAACACTGAAGCTTTCTTT. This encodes CASSKGLPNTEAFF.

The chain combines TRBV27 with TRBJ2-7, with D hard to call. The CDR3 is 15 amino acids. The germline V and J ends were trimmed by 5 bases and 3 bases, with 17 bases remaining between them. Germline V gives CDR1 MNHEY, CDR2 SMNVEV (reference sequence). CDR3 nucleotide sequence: TGTGCCAGCAGTCCGCTCCTGGCAGGCCTCTACGAGCAGTACTTC. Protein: CASSPLLAGLYEQYF.

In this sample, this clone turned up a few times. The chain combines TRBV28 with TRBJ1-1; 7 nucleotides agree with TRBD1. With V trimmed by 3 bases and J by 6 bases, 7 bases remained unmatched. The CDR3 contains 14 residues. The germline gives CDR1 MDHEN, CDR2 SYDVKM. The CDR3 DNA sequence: TGTGCCAGCAGTTTTGAGGGGGCGCACCCTGAAGCTTTCTTT. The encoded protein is CASSFEGAHPEAFF.

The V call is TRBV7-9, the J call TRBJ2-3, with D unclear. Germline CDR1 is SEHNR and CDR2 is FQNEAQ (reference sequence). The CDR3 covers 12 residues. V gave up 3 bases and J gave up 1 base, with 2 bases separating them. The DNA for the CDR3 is TGTGCCAGCAGCTTCGGCACAGATACGCAGTATTTT. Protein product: CASSFGTDTQYF.

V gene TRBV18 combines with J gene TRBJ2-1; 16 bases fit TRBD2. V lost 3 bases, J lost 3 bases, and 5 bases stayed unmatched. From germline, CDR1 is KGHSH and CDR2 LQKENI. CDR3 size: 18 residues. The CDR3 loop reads CASSPLGLAGGNYNEQFF. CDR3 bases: TGTGCCAGCTCACCTCTGGGACTAGCGGGGGGGAACTACAATGAGCAGTTCTTC.